This T cell receptor beta chain was identified in a study of T cells in Graves' hyperthyroidism and ophthalmopathy. Across the study: Peripheral blood was secured at the point of initial diagnosis, before any treatment. Overall study results and limits: A median approximately 6.5 months before onset, the model predicted ophthalmopathy. Blood also contained most expanded thyroid clonotypes above 0.001.

It was uncontrolled infection, other autoimmune disease, pregnancy or lactation that excluded patients. Comments on this clonotype: No antigen is known for it.

CDR3 length equals 15 residues. Trimming took off 3 bases at V and 2 bases at J, with 13 bases between the two ends. Germline V gene data show CDR1 as SGDLS and CDR2 as YYNGEE. Researchers amplified the TCR beta CDR3 regions from RNA transcripts. TCR CDR3 regions were first amplified by RT-PCR with HTBI primers. TCRdb itself ran the multiplex PCR reads through MiXCR, one entry per CDR3 protein. The sample includes about 590,000 distinct CDR3 sequences, roughly 14% of them seen just once. The clonotype comes from a woman younger than 45 with Graves' hyperthyroidism. The chain is built from TRBV9 and TRBJ2-3; D remains unclear. The material sequenced was blood. The CDR3, as DNA: TGTGCCAGCAGCGCAACTCACAGTTCCACAGATACGCAGTATTTT. Its translation is CASSATHSSTDTQYF.